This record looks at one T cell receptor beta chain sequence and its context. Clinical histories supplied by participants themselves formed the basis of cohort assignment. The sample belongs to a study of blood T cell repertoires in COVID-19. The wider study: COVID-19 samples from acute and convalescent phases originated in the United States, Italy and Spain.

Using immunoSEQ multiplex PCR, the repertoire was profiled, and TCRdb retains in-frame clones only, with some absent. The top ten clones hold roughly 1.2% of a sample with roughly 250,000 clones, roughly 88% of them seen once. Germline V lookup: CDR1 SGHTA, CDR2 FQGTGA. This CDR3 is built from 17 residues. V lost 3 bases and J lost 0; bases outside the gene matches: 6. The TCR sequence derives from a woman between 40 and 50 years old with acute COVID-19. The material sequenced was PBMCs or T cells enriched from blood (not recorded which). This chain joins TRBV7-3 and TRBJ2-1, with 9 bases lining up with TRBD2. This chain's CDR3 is CASSLGTSFASYNEQFF. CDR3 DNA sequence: TGTGCCAGCAGCTTGGGGACTAGCTTTGCCTCCTACAATGAGCAGTTCTTC.